This TCR beta chain originates from a study of cytomegalovirus exposure and HLA in healthy donors. The PCR ran on 60 Vbeta and 13 Jbeta primers. Here immunoSEQ multiplex PCR was the method, and the copy in TCRdb shows in-frame clones only, minus some. Its table lists some 120,000 clones. This CDR3 has 14 amino acids. Germline values: CDR1 KGHSH, CDR2 LQKENI. V was cut by 2 bases and J by 6 bases, with 11 bases left in between. The clonotype comes from a man between 18 and 29 years old in good health and CMV-seronegative. The sample consisted of PBMCs. The genes are TRBV18 and TRBJ1-5; the D gene is possibly TRBD1 (5 bases). The CDR3: CASSPGEGSQPQHF. For the CDR3, the DNA is TGTGCCAGCTCACCAGGGGAGGGGAGTCAGCCCCAGCATTTT.